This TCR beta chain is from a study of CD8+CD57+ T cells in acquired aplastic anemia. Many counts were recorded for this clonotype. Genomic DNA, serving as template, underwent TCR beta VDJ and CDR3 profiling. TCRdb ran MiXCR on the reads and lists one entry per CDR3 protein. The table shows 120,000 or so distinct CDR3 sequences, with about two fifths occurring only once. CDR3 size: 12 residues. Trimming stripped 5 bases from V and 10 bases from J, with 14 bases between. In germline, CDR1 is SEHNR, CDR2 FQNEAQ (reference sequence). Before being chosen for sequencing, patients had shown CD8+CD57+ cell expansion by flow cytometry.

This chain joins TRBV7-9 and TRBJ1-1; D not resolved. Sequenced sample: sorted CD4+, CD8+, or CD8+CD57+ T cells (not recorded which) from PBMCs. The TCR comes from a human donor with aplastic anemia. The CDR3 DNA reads TGTGCCAGCAGCCCCCACAGCGTGCTAGCTTTCTTT. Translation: CASSPHSVLAFF.